This T cell receptor beta chain stems from a study of blood T cell repertoires in COVID-19. Study-level information: Donors in the United States, Italy and Spain gave samples during acute or convalescent COVID-19. The cDNA or gDNA used as material had been derived from T cells, B-cell-depleted T cells, or PBMCs.

Original analysis: Cell counts per sample came from amplifying reference gene primers. Only in-frame clones appear in the TCRdb table, and some are missing; sequencing was by immunoSEQ multiplex PCR. The V and J calls and clone size were taken over from that table, and D and trimming were inferred from the DNA. The repertoire holds approximately 90,000 clones, with over 75% as singletons. Germline trimming cut 6 bases from V and 4 bases from J; bases unmatched to any gene: 8. The CDR3 sequence is 14 residues long. Looked up from germline, CDR1 is MNHEY and CDR2 is SVGAGI. V is TRBV6-5 and J is TRBJ2-7, with TRBD2 matching over 8 bases. The sequence was obtained from a man aged 55 to 70 with acute or convalescent COVID-19. Sequencing was done on a sample of peripheral blood. In nucleotides, the CDR3 is TGTGCCAGCAGCCCAGCGGGAGTTACTTACGAGCAGTACTTC. This codes for CASSPAGVTYEQYF.